What follows is one TCR beta chain and its context. This entry belongs to a study of patients and donors after allogeneic stem cell transplantation. TCRdb processed the RT-PCR reads anew with MiXCR; each CDR3 protein has one entry. This table has over 150,000 distinct CDR3 sequences, roughly 40% appearing once. The CDR3 spans 14 residues. Germline assignment: CDR1 LNHNV and CDR2 YYDKDF (reference sequence). The ends were cut back, 0 bases at V and 3 bases at J, with 5 bases in the middle. J is TRBJ2-2 and V is TRBV15; D uncertain. Sequenced sample: blood, either unsorted or a sorted T cell fraction (not recorded which). The TCR originated in a human donor who was either an allogeneic HSCT recipient or a stem cell or donor lymphocyte infusion donor (not recorded which). It is not recorded whose cells these are; they may come from a transplant donor. The CDR3 spells CATSREHDTGELFF. CDR3 nucleotides: TGTGCCACCAGCAGAGAGCATGACACCGGGGAGCTGTTTTTT. Full variable domain (missing parts from reference TRBV15 and TRBJ2-2): DAMVIQNPRYQVTQFGKPVTLSCSQTLNHNVMYWYQQKSSQAPKLLFHYYDKDFNNEADTPDNFQSRRPNTSFCFLDIRSPGLGDTAMYLCATSREHDTGELFFGEGSRLTVL.